This is a list of T cell receptor beta chains from one sample in a study of shared clonotypes between healthy human individuals. TCRdb's table, derived via immunoSEQ multiplex PCR, lists solely in-frame clones and lacks some. Of about a million clones in the sample, approximately 80% were seen once. The sequencing input was memory CD4+ T cells from PBMCs. The receptors derive from a young man in good health. Some clones in this sample may be carry-over from other donors' samples. CDR3s include the opening cysteine and the closing phenylalanine or tryptophan. Each record gives: CDR3 protein, CDR3 DNA, D gene, V gene, clone size, J gene. The D gene is left open where the match is weak. Not all rows give a size; the values are once, few, many and, for expanded clones, a class.

CDR3aa: CASSAHLSGTSGFSYEQYF
CDR3nt: TGTGCCAGCAGTGCACACCTATCCGGGACTAGCGGGTTCTCCTACGAGCAGTACTTC
d_gene: TRBD2
v_gene: TRBV28
abundance: NA
j_gene: TRBJ2-7

CDR3aa: CAISEQETQETQYF
CDR3nt: TGTGCCATCAGTGAACAGGAAACCCAAGAGACCCAGTACTTC
d_gene: NA
v_gene: TRBV10-3
abundance: NA
j_gene: TRBJ2-5

CDR3aa: CASSSLAWGHQETQYF
CDR3nt: TGTGCCAGCAGTTCTTTGGCGTGGGGGCACCAAGAGACCCAGTACTTC
d_gene: NA
v_gene: TRBV28
abundance: NA
j_gene: TRBJ2-5

CDR3aa: CASSLQGNTEAFF
CDR3nt: TGCGCCAGCAGCTTACAGGGCAACACTGAAGCTTTCTTT
d_gene: NA
v_gene: TRBV5-1
abundance: few
j_gene: TRBJ1-1

CDR3aa: CASSLDTKNTEAFF
CDR3nt: TGTGCCAGCAGCTTAGACACCAAGAACACTGAAGCTTTCTTT
d_gene: NA
v_gene: TRBV5-4
abundance: NA
j_gene: TRBJ1-1

CDR3aa: CASSSRLEADTQYF
CDR3nt: TGTGCCAGCAGTTCTCGACTAGAGGCAGATACGCAGTATTTT
d_gene: NA
v_gene: TRBV27
abundance: NA
j_gene: TRBJ2-3

CDR3aa: CASSLGLAGVGEQFF
CDR3nt: TGTGCCAGCTCACTAGGACTAGCGGGAGTCGGTGAGCAGTTCTTC
d_gene: TRBD2
v_gene: TRBV18
abundance: NA
j_gene: TRBJ2-1

CDR3aa: CAAAPGGNADTQYF
CDR3nt: TGTGCCGCCGCCCCAGGGGGCAATGCAGATACGCAGTATTTT
d_gene: TRBD1
v_gene: TRBV10-3
abundance: few
j_gene: TRBJ2-3

CDR3aa: CASSLQVGFSGELFF
CDR3nt: TGTGCCAGCAGCTTACAAGTTGGGTTTTCCGGGGAGCTGTTTTTT
d_gene: NA
v_gene: TRBV7-2
abundance: NA
j_gene: TRBJ2-2

CDR3aa: CASSNVKVTGVGYEQYF
CDR3nt: TGTGCCAGCAGTAACGTCAAAGTGACAGGAGTTGGCTACGAGCAGTACTTC
d_gene: NA
v_gene: TRBV28
abundance: NA
j_gene: TRBJ2-7

CDR3aa: CASSQESGQTQYF
CDR3nt: TGCGCCAGCAGCCAAGAATCGGGCCAGACTCAGTACTTC
d_gene: NA
v_gene: TRBV4-3
abundance: NA
j_gene: TRBJ2-4

CDR3aa: CASSPQGVLDQPQHF
CDR3nt: TGCGCCAGCAGCCCTCAGGGGGTTTTAGATCAGCCCCAGCATTTT
d_gene: TRBD1
v_gene: TRBV4-1
abundance: few
j_gene: TRBJ1-5

CDR3aa: CASARQYNSPLHF
CDR3nt: TGTGCCAGCGCCAGACAGTATAATTCACCCCTCCACTTT
d_gene: NA
v_gene: TRBV27
abundance: NA
j_gene: TRBJ1-6

CDR3aa: CASSRGQGTEAFF
CDR3nt: TGCGCCAGCAGCCGTGGACAGGGCACTGAAGCTTTCTTT
d_gene: TRBD1
v_gene: TRBV5-1
abundance: NA
j_gene: TRBJ1-1

CDR3aa: CASSLDGTQETQYF
CDR3nt: TGTGCCAGCAGCTTGGACGGGACCCAAGAGACCCAGTACTTC
d_gene: NA
v_gene: TRBV7-3
abundance: many
j_gene: TRBJ2-5

CDR3aa: CASSVDGLLYNEQFF
CDR3nt: TGTGCCAGCAGCGTAGATGGACTTTTGTACAATGAGCAGTTCTTC
d_gene: NA
v_gene: TRBV9
abundance: once
j_gene: TRBJ2-1

CDR3aa: CASRGGTEDTGELFF
CDR3nt: TGTGCCAGCAGGGGAGGGACAGAAGACACCGGGGAGCTGTTTTTT
d_gene: NA
v_gene: TRBV21-1
abundance: NA
j_gene: TRBJ2-2

CDR3aa: CASSDPFRDTQYF
CDR3nt: TGTGCCAGCAGCGATCCCTTTAGAGATACGCAGTATTTT
d_gene: NA
v_gene: TRBV11-2
abundance: NA
j_gene: TRBJ2-3

CDR3aa: CASSPLGGVPTEAFF
CDR3nt: TGTGCCAGCAGCCCACTTGGGGGGGTTCCCACTGAAGCTTTCTTT
d_gene: NA
v_gene: TRBV13
abundance: NA
j_gene: TRBJ1-1

CDR3aa: CASSLTRSSYNEQFF
CDR3nt: TGCGCCAGCAGCTTGACCCGGAGCTCCTACAATGAGCAGTTCTTC
d_gene: NA
v_gene: TRBV5-1
abundance: NA
j_gene: TRBJ2-1

CDR3aa: CASSRVTGGINQPQHF
CDR3nt: TGTGCCAGCAGTAGAGTGACAGGGGGTATCAATCAGCCCCAGCATTTT
d_gene: TRBD1
v_gene: TRBV27
abundance: NA
j_gene: TRBJ1-5

CDR3aa: CASSFSQSWGSTYEQYF
CDR3nt: TGTGCCAGCAGTTTTTCCCAGTCGTGGGGCAGCACCTACGAGCAGTACTTC
d_gene: NA
v_gene: TRBV28
abundance: NA
j_gene: TRBJ2-7

CDR3aa: CASSLSGSNQPQHF
CDR3nt: TGTGCCAGCAGTTTATCTGGGAGCAATCAGCCCCAGCATTTT
d_gene: NA
v_gene: TRBV27
abundance: NA
j_gene: TRBJ1-5

CDR3aa: CASSLEPTTKFF
CDR3nt: TGTGCCAGCAGCTTGGAGCCCACAACGAAGTTCTTC
d_gene: NA
v_gene: TRBV5-4
abundance: NA
j_gene: TRBJ2-1

CDR3aa: CASSDSGNTEAFF
CDR3nt: TGTGCCAGCAGTGATTCCGGGAACACTGAAGCTTTCTTT
d_gene: NA
v_gene: TRBV2
abundance: once
j_gene: TRBJ1-1

CDR3aa: CASSFRQGRDQPQHF
CDR3nt: TGTGCCAGCAGTTTCAGACAGGGTCGAGATCAGCCCCAGCATTTT
d_gene: TRBD1
v_gene: TRBV27
abundance: many
j_gene: TRBJ1-5

CDR3aa: CASSLTWPGEKLFF
CDR3nt: TGTGCCAGCAGCTTAACATGGCCGGGGGAAAAACTGTTTTTT
d_gene: NA
v_gene: TRBV7-9
abundance: many
j_gene: TRBJ1-4

CDR3aa: CASRYSGANVLTF
CDR3nt: TGTGCCAGCAGGTACTCTGGGGCCAACGTCCTGACTTTC
d_gene: NA
v_gene: TRBV14
abundance: few
j_gene: TRBJ2-6

CDR3aa: CASSRSGRDQETQYF
CDR3nt: TGTGCCAGCAGCCGCAGCGGGAGGGACCAAGAGACCCAGTACTTC
d_gene: TRBD2
v_gene: TRBV7-3
abundance: NA
j_gene: TRBJ2-5

CDR3aa: CASSTQDGYNQPQHF
CDR3nt: TGTGCCAGTAGTACCCAGGACGGCTACAATCAGCCCCAGCATTTT
d_gene: NA
v_gene: TRBV19
abundance: NA
j_gene: TRBJ1-5

CDR3aa: CASSPPGGPYNEQFF
CDR3nt: TGTGCCAGCAGCCCCCCCGGGGGGCCCTACAATGAGCAGTTCTTC
d_gene: NA
v_gene: TRBV7-3
abundance: NA
j_gene: TRBJ2-1

CDR3aa: CASSLGLSGIQEQFF
CDR3nt: TGTGCCAGCAGCTTAGGGCTCAGCGGGATACAAGAGCAGTTCTTC
d_gene: TRBD2
v_gene: TRBV7-9
abundance: NA
j_gene: TRBJ2-1

CDR3aa: CASSLQPGGPTGELFF
CDR3nt: TGCGCCAGCAGTCTCCAGCCGGGAGGGCCGACCGGGGAGCTGTTTTTT
d_gene: TRBD2
v_gene: TRBV5-1
abundance: NA
j_gene: TRBJ2-2

CDR3aa: CASRSGVTPGTEAFF
CDR3nt: TGTGCCAGCAGGAGCGGTGTGACCCCTGGGACTGAAGCTTTCTTT
d_gene: NA
v_gene: TRBV2
abundance: NA
j_gene: TRBJ1-1

CDR3aa: CASSRDLYNEQFF
CDR3nt: TGTGCCAGCAGTCGGGACTTATACAATGAGCAGTTCTTC
d_gene: NA
v_gene: TRBV27
abundance: NA
j_gene: TRBJ2-1

CDR3aa: CASSPGAGYEQYF
CDR3nt: TGCGCCAGCAGCCCTGGAGCGGGCTACGAGCAGTACTTC
d_gene: NA
v_gene: TRBV5-1
abundance: NA
j_gene: TRBJ2-7

CDR3aa: CASSGQMNTEAFF
CDR3nt: TGTGCCAGCAGTGGACAGATGAACACTGAAGCTTTCTTT
d_gene: NA
v_gene: TRBV6-1
abundance: NA
j_gene: TRBJ1-1

CDR3aa: CASSLSDSRDQYF
CDR3nt: TGTGCCAGCAGTCTGTCGGACAGCCGGGACCAGTACTTC
d_gene: NA
v_gene: TRBV5-5
abundance: NA
j_gene: TRBJ2-5

CDR3aa: CASSFGTGALRGSPLHF
CDR3nt: TGCGCCAGCAGCTTCGGGACAGGGGCCCTACGGGGTTCACCCCTCCACTTT
d_gene: TRBD1
v_gene: TRBV5-1
abundance: NA
j_gene: TRBJ1-6

CDR3aa: CASSPGLAGGHNEQFF
CDR3nt: TGTGCCAGCAGCCCCGGACTAGCGGGAGGGCACAATGAGCAGTTCTTC
d_gene: TRBD2
v_gene: TRBV9
abundance: NA
j_gene: TRBJ2-1

CDR3aa: CASSLTSGRAYEQYF
CDR3nt: TGCGCCAGCAGCTTGACTAGCGGGAGGGCGTACGAGCAGTACTTC
d_gene: TRBD2
v_gene: TRBV5-1
abundance: NA
j_gene: TRBJ2-7

CDR3aa: CASSPLAGGSAEKLFF
CDR3nt: TGCGCCAGCAGCCCCTTAGCCGGGGGGTCCGCTGAAAAACTGTTTTTT
d_gene: NA
v_gene: TRBV4-3
abundance: NA
j_gene: TRBJ1-4

CDR3aa: CASSPLGQGNTDTQYF
CDR3nt: TGTGCCAGCTCACCACTAGGACAGGGGAACACAGATACGCAGTATTTT
d_gene: TRBD1
v_gene: TRBV18
abundance: NA
j_gene: TRBJ2-3

CDR3aa: CAISEGLGGYNEQFF
CDR3nt: TGTGCCATCAGTGAGGGACTAGGGGGCTACAATGAGCAGTTCTTC
d_gene: NA
v_gene: TRBV10-3
abundance: NA
j_gene: TRBJ2-1

CDR3aa: CASGNKGRSGNTIYF
CDR3nt: TGTGCCAGCGGCAACAAGGGGCGCTCTGGAAACACCATATATTTT
d_gene: NA
v_gene: TRBV28
abundance: few
j_gene: TRBJ1-3

CDR3aa: CASSLFGQVDQPQHF
CDR3nt: TGTGCCAGCAGCTTATTCGGACAGGTCGATCAGCCCCAGCATTTT
d_gene: TRBD1
v_gene: TRBV7-8
abundance: NA
j_gene: TRBJ1-5

CDR3aa: CASRGGRASRTDTQYF
CDR3nt: TGCGCCAGCCGAGGGGGGAGGGCCTCCCGCACAGATACGCAGTATTTT
d_gene: NA
v_gene: TRBV10-2
abundance: many
j_gene: TRBJ2-3

CDR3aa: CSVAWQVGYEQYF
CDR3nt: TGCAGCGTTGCGTGGCAGGTGGGTTACGAGCAGTACTTC
d_gene: NA
v_gene: TRBV29-1
abundance: NA
j_gene: TRBJ2-7

CDR3aa: CASSLAIETQYF
CDR3nt: TGTGCCAGCAGCTTAGCGATCGAGACCCAGTACTTC
d_gene: NA
v_gene: TRBV7-9
abundance: many
j_gene: TRBJ2-5

CDR3aa: CASSLESSGANVLTF
CDR3nt: TGTGCCAGCAGCTTAGAGAGCTCTGGGGCCAACGTCCTGACTTTC
d_gene: NA
v_gene: TRBV7-2
abundance: NA
j_gene: TRBJ2-6